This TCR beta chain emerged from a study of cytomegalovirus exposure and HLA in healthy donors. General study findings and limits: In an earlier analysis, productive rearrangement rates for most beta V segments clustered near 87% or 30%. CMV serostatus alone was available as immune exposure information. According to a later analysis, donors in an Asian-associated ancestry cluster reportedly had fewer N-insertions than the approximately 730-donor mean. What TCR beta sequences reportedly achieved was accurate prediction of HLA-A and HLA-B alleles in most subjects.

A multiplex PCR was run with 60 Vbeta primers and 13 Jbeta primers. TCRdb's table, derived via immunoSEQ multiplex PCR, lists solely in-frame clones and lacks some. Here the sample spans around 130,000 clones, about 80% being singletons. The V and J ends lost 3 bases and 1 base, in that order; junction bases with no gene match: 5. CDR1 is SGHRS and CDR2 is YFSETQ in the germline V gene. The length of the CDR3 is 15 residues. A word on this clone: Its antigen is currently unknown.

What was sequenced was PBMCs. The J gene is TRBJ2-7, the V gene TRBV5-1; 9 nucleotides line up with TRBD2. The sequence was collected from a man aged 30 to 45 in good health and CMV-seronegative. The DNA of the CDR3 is TGCGCCAGCAGCTATATAGCGGGGGCATCCTACGAGCAGTACTTC. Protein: CASSYIAGASYEQYF.